Listed below are T cell receptor beta chains from one sample, sequenced in a study of cytomegalovirus exposure and HLA in healthy donors. The table came from immunoSEQ multiplex PCR; TCRdb's copy has only in-frame clones and leaves some out. The sample has 100,000 to 150,000 clones, roughly 74% seen once. The source material was PBMCs. These TCRs come from a woman between 45 and 65 years old in good health and CMV-seropositive. Both conserved end residues are part of each CDR3. Each record gives: clone size, J gene, V gene, D gene, CDR3 DNA, CDR3 protein. D genes are given only for firm matches. Clone size is shown for a subset of rows, as once, few, many or a class of expanded clone.

size: NA; J: TRBJ1-6; V: TRBV10-3; D: NA; DNA: TGTGCCATCCGGAGCTCCTATAATTCACCCCTCCACTTT; CDR3: CAIRSSYNSPLHF
size: NA; J: TRBJ1-4; V: TRBV29-1; D: TRBD1; DNA: TGCAGCGCGAGTCGGGACAGTGGTGAAAAACTGTTTTTT; CDR3: CSASRDSGEKLFF
size: NA; J: TRBJ2-7; V: TRBV7-2; D: TRBD1; DNA: TGTGCCAGCAGCTTATGGACAGGGCTCTGCTACGAGCAGTACTTC; CDR3: CASSLWTGLCYEQYF
size: NA; J: TRBJ2-1; V: TRBV20-1; D: NA; DNA: TGCAGTGCCCTATGGGGGGATGAGCAGTTCTTC; CDR3: CSALWGDEQFF
size: few; J: TRBJ1-2; V: TRBV11-2; D: NA; DNA: TGTGCCAGCAGCTTGGGGCCGCAGGGGAACTATGGCTACACCTTC; CDR3: CASSLGPQGNYGYTF
size: NA; J: TRBJ2-4; V: TRBV7-9; D: TRBD2; DNA: TGTGCCAGCAGCCCACGACTTTCAGCGGGGGGAGCCAAAAACATTCAGTACTTC; CDR3: CASSPRLSAGGAKNIQYF
size: NA; J: TRBJ2-2; V: TRBV9; D: NA; DNA: TGTGCCAGCAGCGCTGGAGGGGGCAGGGGCACCGGGGAGCTGTTTTTT; CDR3: CASSAGGGRGTGELFF
size: NA; J: TRBJ2-6; V: TRBV5-1; D: NA; DNA: TGCGCCAGCAGCTATGATTCCCCGGGTATTTTTGGGGCCAACGTCCTGACTTTC; CDR3: CASSYDSPGIFGANVLTF
size: once; J: TRBJ2-3; V: TRBV5-1; D: TRBD2; DNA: TGCGCCAGCAGCCCCGGGACTAGCGGGGGGGCAGATACGCAGTATTTT; CDR3: CASSPGTSGGADTQYF
size: NA; J: TRBJ1-6; V: TRBV9; D: NA; DNA: TGTGCCAGCAGCGGGCGGGGAGGGTGGGATTCACCCCTCCACTTT; CDR3: CASSGRGGWDSPLHF
size: NA; J: TRBJ2-5; V: TRBV6-5; D: NA; DNA: TGTGCCAGCAGCCACGGGGAGACCCAGTACTTC; CDR3: CASSHGETQYF
size: NA; J: TRBJ1-2; V: TRBV7-2; D: NA; DNA: TGTGCCAGCAATCCGACAGAAGCTAACTATGGCTACACCTTC; CDR3: CASNPTEANYGYTF
size: NA; J: TRBJ2-1; V: TRBV4-1; D: NA; DNA: TGCGCCAGCAGTACCACAGGATACGGTGAGCAGTTCTTC; CDR3: CASSTTGYGEQFF
size: NA; J: TRBJ2-2; V: TRBV7-2; D: TRBD1; DNA: TGTGCCAGCAGCCCACAGGGGGCGAACACCGGGGAGCTGTTTTTT; CDR3: CASSPQGANTGELFF
size: NA; J: TRBJ1-3; V: TRBV5-1; D: TRBD1; DNA: TGCGCCAGCAGCTTGGAGGGACAGACGAACACCATATATTTT; CDR3: CASSLEGQTNTIYF
size: NA; J: TRBJ2-3; V: TRBV7-3; D: TRBD2; DNA: TGTGCCAGCAGCTTAAACGGCCCTAGCGGGGGCACAGATACGCAGTATTTT; CDR3: CASSLNGPSGGTDTQYF
size: NA; J: TRBJ2-2; V: TRBV29-1; D: NA; DNA: TGCAGCGTAGTCAGGGATTCGAACACCGGGGAGCTGTTTTTT; CDR3: CSVVRDSNTGELFF
size: NA; J: TRBJ2-3; V: TRBV10-3; D: NA; DNA: TGTGCCATCAGTGACCCCTCAGATACGCAGTATTTT; CDR3: CAISDPSDTQYF
size: NA; J: TRBJ2-2; V: TRBV11-3; D: TRBD2; DNA: TGTGCCAGCAGCTTAGCGGGGGGGCCGAGAACCGGGGAGCTGTTTTTT; CDR3: CASSLAGGPRTGELFF
size: NA; J: TRBJ2-5; V: TRBV30; D: NA; DNA: TGTGCCTGGTCCCCCAGGGCCGAGACCCAGTACTTC; CDR3: CAWSPRAETQYF
size: NA; J: TRBJ2-6; V: TRBV4-2; D: NA; DNA: TGTGCCAGCAGCCAAGTTCGACAGCTATTCTCTGGGGCCAACGTCCTGACTTTC; CDR3: CASSQVRQLFSGANVLTF
size: NA; J: TRBJ2-3; V: TRBV7-8; D: NA; DNA: TGTGCCAGCAGCTTCAGGGCTGGGGGCACAGATACGCAGTATTTT; CDR3: CASSFRAGGTDTQYF
size: NA; J: TRBJ1-1; V: TRBV6-6; D: NA; DNA: TGTGCCAGCAGTTTCCGGGGCACTGAAGCTTTCTTT; CDR3: CASSFRGTEAFF
size: NA; J: TRBJ1-6; V: TRBV10-1; D: NA; DNA: TGCGCCAGCAGTGCCAGACTAAATTCACCCCTCCACTTT; CDR3: CASSARLNSPLHF
size: NA; J: TRBJ1-6; V: TRBV27; D: TRBD1; DNA: TGTGCCAGCGGCCGACAGGGGGATAATTCACCCCTCCACTTT; CDR3: CASGRQGDNSPLHF
size: NA; J: TRBJ2-1; V: TRBV30; D: TRBD2; DNA: TGTGCCTGGAGTGAGGCTAGCGGGGGCAGCTCCTACAATGAGCAGTTCTTC; CDR3: CAWSEASGGSSYNEQFF
size: NA; J: TRBJ2-1; V: TRBV27; D: TRBD1; DNA: TGTGCCAGCAGATCCTTGGGGACAGTAAACAATGAGCAGTTCTTC; CDR3: CASRSLGTVNNEQFF
size: NA; J: TRBJ1-1; V: TRBV6-5; D: NA; DNA: TGTGCCAGCATGCGCGCCCCGCAAACTGAAGCTTTCTTT; CDR3: CASMRAPQTEAFF
size: once; J: TRBJ2-2; V: TRBV5-5; D: TRBD1; DNA: TGTGCCAGCAGCCCGGTTGGGACAGGGGGCGTTTGGCTCCGGGCCGGGGAGCTGTTTTTT; CDR3: CASSPVGTGGVWLRAGELFF
size: NA; J: TRBJ2-2; V: TRBV6-1; D: NA; DNA: TGTGCCAGCAGTGAGTCACTTGGCGGGGAGCTGTTTTTT; CDR3: CASSESLGGELFF
size: NA; J: TRBJ2-2; V: TRBV28; D: TRBD1; DNA: TGTGCCAGCAGTTTCTTTGCTTACCATGGACAGGGGGCTGACGGGGAGCTGTTTTTT; CDR3: CASSFFAYHGQGADGELFF
size: NA; J: TRBJ2-3; V: TRBV6-1; D: TRBD2; DNA: TGTGCCAGCGCTGAGGGACTACGCAGCACAGATACGCAGTATTTT; CDR3: CASAEGLRSTDTQYF
size: NA; J: TRBJ2-2; V: TRBV27; D: NA; DNA: TGTGCCAGCAGGTCCGATCCAGGGCCGAACACCGGGGAGCTGTTTTTT; CDR3: CASRSDPGPNTGELFF
size: once; J: TRBJ2-5; V: TRBV2; D: TRBD2; DNA: TGTGCCAGGCGGGGGGTCCAAGAGACCCAGTACTTC; CDR3: CARRGVQETQYF
size: once; J: TRBJ2-2; V: TRBV9; D: TRBD1; DNA: TGTGCCAGCAGCTCCAGACAGGGGTGGACCGGGGAGCTGTTTTTT; CDR3: CASSSRQGWTGELFF
size: NA; J: TRBJ1-4; V: TRBV5-1; D: NA; DNA: TGCGCCAGCAGCCAAGCGAGCGGGAAACTGTTTTTT; CDR3: CASSQASGKLFF
size: NA; J: TRBJ1-4; V: TRBV10-3; D: NA; DNA: TGTGCCATCAGTGACTCTACTGCGGATGAAAAACTGTTTTTT; CDR3: CAISDSTADEKLFF
size: NA; J: TRBJ2-7; V: TRBV19; D: TRBD2; DNA: TGTGCCAGTAGTATAGAAACTAGCGGATCCTACGAGCAGTACTTC; CDR3: CASSIETSGSYEQYF
size: medium-sized; J: TRBJ2-3; V: TRBV6-1; D: NA; DNA: TGTGCCAGCAGTGAGGGGCCTAGCACAGATACGCAGTATTTT; CDR3: CASSEGPSTDTQYF
size: NA; J: TRBJ1-5; V: TRBV27; D: NA; DNA: TGTGCCAGCAGTCCCCGGGGGGACGGCGCCCATCAGCCCCAGCATTTT; CDR3: CASSPRGDGAHQPQHF
size: NA; J: TRBJ2-1; V: TRBV7-7; D: TRBD1; DNA: TGTGCCAGCAGCCTCGGGACAGGACCCTACAATGAGCAGTTCTTC; CDR3: CASSLGTGPYNEQFF
size: NA; J: TRBJ2-1; V: TRBV5-1; D: NA; DNA: TGCGCCAGCACCCTATCCGGGGTATACTACAATGAGCAGTTCTTC; CDR3: CASTLSGVYYNEQFF
size: NA; J: TRBJ2-7; V: TRBV7-9; D: TRBD1; DNA: TGTTCCAGCAGCCTGATGGGACAGGGGAGAGAGCAGTACTTC; CDR3: CSSSLMGQGREQYF
size: NA; J: TRBJ1-6; V: TRBV5-1; D: NA; DNA: TGCGCCAGCAGCTTGGCCGAAAGACGGCCCGGGTCACCCCTCCACTTT; CDR3: CASSLAERRPGSPLHF
size: NA; J: TRBJ2-3; V: TRBV7-8; D: NA; DNA: TGTGCCAGCAGCTTATTAGCCACACTCACAGATACGCAGTATTTT; CDR3: CASSLLATLTDTQYF
size: NA; J: TRBJ1-1; V: TRBV10-1; D: TRBD1; DNA: TGCGCCAGCAGTCCAGGGGGCCGGACTGAAGCTTTCTTT; CDR3: CASSPGGRTEAFF
size: NA; J: TRBJ2-3; V: TRBV4-2; D: TRBD2; DNA: TGTGCCAGCAGCCGTCACCTAGCGGGGGAGGGAGATACGCAGTATTTT; CDR3: CASSRHLAGEGDTQYF
size: NA; J: TRBJ1-2; V: TRBV19; D: NA; DNA: TGTGCCAGTAGTATGCTCGGGTTGGTCAGGGGAAACTATGGCTACACCTTC; CDR3: CASSMLGLVRGNYGYTF
size: NA; J: TRBJ2-7; V: TRBV15; D: TRBD2; DNA: TGTGCCACCAGCGTTAGCGGGGACCTCTACGAGCAGTACTTC; CDR3: CATSVSGDLYEQYF
size: NA; J: TRBJ1-1; V: TRBV29-1; D: NA; DNA: TGCAGCGTTGGGGGTTTGGGGGGGGCCCTGAACACTGAAGCTTTCTTT; CDR3: CSVGGLGGALNTEAFF